This T cell receptor (beta chain) was identified in a study of early T cells in non-severe SARS-CoV-2 infection. Study in general: Sequencing was performed on bulk RNA from unsorted whole blood, leaving chains unpaired. Study results and caveats: Database matching using VDJdb favored anti-spike CD8 responses, with private and CD4 specificities left missing.

Unique molecular identifiers tagged individual cDNA molecules. From the 5' RACE reads, TCRdb called clonotypes with MiXCR, one entry per CDR3 protein. Of tens of thousands of distinct CDR3 sequences listed, roughly 12% were seen once; the top ten hold around 3.8%. This clonotype has ten or more counts. Its antigen is still unknown. The sequencing input was whole blood. This sequence was found in an adult who was a healthcare worker with PCR-confirmed SARS-CoV-2 infection or an uninfected control (not recorded which).

The CDR3 loop reads CASSRTGPRINEQYF. In nucleotides, the CDR3 is TGCGCCAGCAGCCGGACCGGGCCCCGTATCAACGAGCAGTACTTC. This rearrangement joins TRBV5-1 to TRBJ2-7; D not resolved. CDR1 SGHRS and CDR2 YFSETQ come from the germline V gene. The V end lost 4 bases, the J end lost 5 bases, and 19 bases lay between the germline ends. The CDR3 totals 15 residues.